Presented here are 28 T cell receptor beta chains from one specimen sequenced in a study of blood T cell repertoires in COVID-19. Assay used: immunoSEQ multiplex PCR; TCRdb lists only in-frame clones, some missing. Of about 56,000 clones in the sample, roughly 89% are singletons; the top ten hold less than 50%. The specimen sequenced was peripheral blood. The source of these receptors is a woman aged 55-75 years with COVID-19, enrolled during active disease.

The chain recombines TRBV30 with TRBJ2-5; TRBD1 is a possible D gene (6 bases). This CDR3 is built from 14 residues. Germline-derived CDR1 and CDR2 are GTSNPN and SVGIG (reference sequence). V lost 3 bases and J lost 1, with 12 bases in between. The CDR3 DNA reads as TGTGCCTGGAGGCTAGGACAGTTCCAAGAGACCCAGTACTTC. It translates to CAWRLGQFQETQYF.

This sequence joins TRBV5-4 and TRBJ2-7, with 11 bases that match TRBD2. The trim removed 5 bases at V and 7 bases at J, leaving 11 bases unmatched. The CDR3 covers 15 residues. Germline lookup yields CDR1 SGHNT and CDR2 YYREEE (reference sequence). CDR3 bases: TGTGCCAGCAGATCTGGGACTAGCGGAACGGGAGAGCAGTACTTC. As protein: CASRSGTSGTGEQYF.

The gene calls are TRBV6-5 and TRBJ1-1; weak D call: TRBD1 (6 bases). V was pared by 6 bases and J by 3 bases, with 17 bases between. Germline V lookup: CDR1 MNHEY, CDR2 SVGAGI. The length of the CDR3 is 15 residues. The CDR3 here is CASSGTGKTYTEAFF. For the CDR3, the DNA is TGTGCCAGCAGCGGAACAGGGAAGACATACACTGAAGCTTTCTTT.

The chain links TRBV18 to TRBJ2-2; 9 bases map to TRBD2. J lost 1 base, V lost 1 base, and 4 bases had no gene match. Germline V gene lookup returns CDR1 KGHSH and CDR2 LQKENI. The CDR3 is 17 residues long. The CDR3 protein is CASSPRSREGNTGELFF. CDR3 coding DNA: TGTGCCAGCTCACCACGATCGCGGGAGGGGAACACCGGGGAGCTGTTTTTT.

This chain links TRBV2 with TRBJ2-7, with 7 positions matching TRBD2. J gave up 3 bases and V 3 bases, and 8 bases lay outside the gene matches. The CDR3 runs 15 residues. Germline assignment: CDR1 SNHLY and CDR2 FYNNEI. CDR3 DNA: TGTGCCAGCAGTGACCCCTCCGGGGGGATCTACGAGCAGTACTTC. Translating it yields CASSDPSGGIYEQYF.

V usage is TRBV28 and J usage is TRBJ2-1, with D possibly being TRBD2 (6 bases). The V and J ends lost 4 bases and 0 bases respectively, with 16 bases between them. The CDR3 consists of 17 residues. Germline V gene data show CDR1 as MDHEN and CDR2 as SYDVKM. The CDR3 DNA reads as TGTGCCAGCAGTTCCTACTGGGACTCCCTCTCCTACAATGAGCAGTTCTTC. Amino acids: CASSSYWDSLSYNEQFF.

This chain uses TRBV2 with TRBJ1-5, with D tentatively TRBD1 (6 bases). V lost 7 bases and J lost 8, with 18 bases in between. This CDR3 spans 14 amino acids. Germline V CDR1 and CDR2: SNHLY, FYNNEI. CDR3 sequence (DNA): TGTGCCAGCACCCGCGAACAGGGAGGGGAGCCCCAGCATTTT. It is translated as CASTREQGGEPQHF. The whole variable domain, remainder taken from reference TRBV2 and TRBJ1-5, is EPEVTQTPSHQVTQMGQEVILRCVPISNHLYFYWYRQILGQKVEFLVSFYNNEISEKSEIFDDQFSVERPDGSNFTLKIRSTKLEDSAMYFCASTREQGGEPQHFGDGTRLSIL.

This chain uses TRBV7-9 with TRBJ2-1; perhaps TRBD2 as D (7 bases). Per germline, CDR1 SEHNR and CDR2 FQNEAQ (reference sequence). The CDR3 spans 14 residues. With 4 bases removed from V and 7 bases from J, the gap between germline ends came to 14 bases. CDR3 sequence (DNA): TGTGCCAGCAGCTCAGGACTAGGGGGGAATGAGCAGTTCTTC. This translates into CASSSGLGGNEQFF.

This chain connects TRBV9 to TRBJ2-5; D may be TRBD1 (5 bases). This CDR3 has 14 residues. V was trimmed by 3 bases and J by 5 bases, leaving 14 bases between them. Germline V lookup: CDR1 SGDLS, CDR2 YYNGEE. The CDR3 reads CASSGQGSVETQYF. CDR3 coding DNA: TGTGCCAGCAGCGGGCAGGGATCCGTGGAGACCCAGTACTTC.

The J gene is TRBJ1-4, the V gene TRBV18; D might be TRBD1 (6 bases). This CDR3 has 18 residues. V was pared by 0 bases and J by 5 bases, with 19 bases between. The germline V gene encodes CDR1 KGHSH and CDR2 LQKENI. CDR3 sequence: CASSPPNPDTGKNEKLFF. The CDR3 nucleotides read TGTGCCAGCTCACCACCTAACCCGGATACAGGGAAAAATGAAAAACTGTTTTTT.

This clone was seen once. The chain has TRBV3-1 (or the pseudogene TRBV3-2) and TRBJ2-1; 8 bases are shared with TRBD1. Trimming cost V 1 base and J 5 bases; bases outside gene matches: 1. The CDR3 consists of 14 residues. CDR1 LGHDT and CDR2 YNNKEL come from the germline V gene (reference sequence). CDR3 DNA: TGTGCCAGCAGCCAAGTGACAGGGGACAATGAGCAGTTCTTC. This sequence encodes CASSQVTGDNEQFF.

The V call is TRBV11-2, the J call TRBJ2-3, with 14 positions matching TRBD2. This CDR3 has 19 amino acids. CDR1 and CDR2 from the germline V gene are SGHAT and FQNNGV. The ends lost 2 bases at V and 4 bases at J; junction bases unmatched: 11. The DNA of the CDR3 is TGTGCCAGCAGCTTACCAAGCCCCGGACTAGCGGGGGGCCCAGATACGCAGTATTTT. It translates to CASSLPSPGLAGGPDTQYF.

The V and J genes are TRBV7-2 and TRBJ2-3; TRBD2 might be the D (5 bases). The CDR3 length is 15 residues. V was pared by 5 bases and J by 3 bases, with 15 bases between. Looked up from germline, CDR1 is SGHTA and CDR2 is FQGNSA. The CDR3 region is CASSPSLLETDTQYF. CDR3 DNA sequence: TGTGCCAGCAGCCCTTCACTACTAGAAACAGATACGCAGTATTTT.

V and J are TRBV6-5 and TRBJ2-7, with 8 positions matching TRBD1. The germline V gene encodes CDR1 MNHEY and CDR2 SVGAGI. J was trimmed by 3 bases and V by 0 bases; bases with no gene match: 4. The CDR3 has 15 amino acids. The CDR3 loop reads CASSYSSGQGYEQYF. The CDR3 DNA reads as TGTGCCAGCAGTTACTCGTCCGGACAGGGCTACGAGCAGTACTTC.

CDR3 sequence reads: CASSSSGTSQETQYF. CDR3 sequence (DNA): TGTGCCAGCAGTTCTTCCGGGACTTCACAAGAGACCCAGTACTTC. The chain combines TRBV28 with TRBJ2-5; TRBD2 might be the D (6 bases). The CDR3 is 15 amino acids. CDR1 and CDR2 from the germline V gene are MDHEN and SYDVKM. With 4 bases removed from V and 2 bases from J, the gap between germline ends came to 14 bases.

This clone has just one count. The V call is TRBV2, the J call TRBJ2-3; D is possibly TRBD1 (5 bases). CDR1 and CDR2 (germline): SNHLY, FYNNEI. CDR3 length: 16 amino acids. With 1 base removed from V and 6 bases from J, the gap between germline ends came to 17 bases. In DNA, the CDR3 is TGTGCCAGCAGTGAAGTAGGAAACTCAGGGTGGGATACGCAGTATTTT. This codes for CASSEVGNSGWDTQYF.

This sequence joins TRBV3-1 (or the pseudogene TRBV3-2) and TRBJ2-7; 10 positions agree with TRBD2. The CDR3 extends over 16 amino acids. Germline values: CDR1 LGHDT, CDR2 YNNKEL (reference sequence). V was clipped by 0 bases and J by 7 bases; unmatched bases: 9. The CDR3 DNA reads TGTGCCAGCAGCCAAGATTTAGCGGGGGGCTCTAGAGAGCAGTACTTC. Protein: CASSQDLAGGSREQYF.

The rearrangement joins TRBV30 to TRBJ2-7, with D uncertain. The CDR3 contains 11 residues. Germline V gene lookup returns CDR1 GTSNPN and CDR2 SVGIG (reference sequence). Trimming shortened V by 3 bases and J by 0 bases, and 3 bases separated the two germline ends. The DNA for the CDR3 is TGTGCCTGGAGCCGCTCCTACGAGCAGTACTTC. Translating it yields CAWSRSYEQYF.

The chain recombines TRBV6-6 with TRBJ2-2; D is unresolved. From germline, CDR1 is MNHNY and CDR2 SVGAGI (reference sequence). Trimming took 2 bases from V and 4 from J, leaving 14 bases between them. The CDR3 spans 16 residues. The CDR3 DNA reads as TGTGCCAGCAGTTACCGGGTGGATAGAAGCACCGGGGAGCTGTTTTTT. This codes for CASSYRVDRSTGELFF.

The chain employs TRBV4-3 and TRBJ2-5; D gene unclear. Trimming took off 1 base at V and 0 bases at J, with 12 bases between the two ends. CDR3 length equals 16 residues. The germline CDR1 and CDR2 sequences are LGHNA and YSLEER. This CDR3 is CASSQGAVTYQETQYF. The CDR3 DNA reads TGCGCCAGCAGCCAAGGTGCGGTCACCTACCAAGAGACCCAGTACTTC.

V gene TRBV4-1 combines with J gene TRBJ1-3; TRBD1 agrees at 7 bases. J lost 4 bases, V lost 1 base, and 7 bases had no gene match. Germline lookup yields CDR1 MGHRA and CDR2 YSYEKL. This CDR3 is 16 amino acids long. The CDR3 reads CASSQGPRGHGNTIYF. The CDR3 DNA is TGCGCCAGCAGCCAAGGCCCGAGGGGGCACGGAAACACCATATATTTT.

The gene calls are TRBV24-1 and TRBJ1-2, with D unresolved. Trimming removed 3 bases at V and 7 bases at J, with 8 bases between. Looked up from germline, CDR1 is KGHDR and CDR2 is SFDVKD. The CDR3 consists of 12 residues. CDR3 protein: CATSDPDFGYTF. The CDR3 DNA reads as TGTGCCACCAGTGATCCCGACTTTGGCTACACCTTC.

The V gene is TRBV9, the J gene TRBJ1-1, with 8 nucleotides matching TRBD1. The CDR3 runs to 15 residues. Germline V CDR1 and CDR2: SGDLS, YYNGEE. V shed 3 bases, J shed 1 base, and the junction held 5 bases outside the gene matches. This CDR3 is CASSAEDRENTEAFF. CDR3 DNA sequence: TGTGCCAGCAGCGCGGAGGACAGGGAGAACACTGAAGCTTTCTTT. The full variable domain, with the rest looked up from reference TRBV9 and TRBJ1-1, is DSGVTQTPKHLITATGQRVTLRCSPRSGDLSVYWYQQSLDQGLQFLIQYYNGEERAKGNILERFSAQQFPDLHSELNLSSLELGDSALYFCASSAEDRENTEAFFGQGTRLTVV.

The rearrangement joins TRBV5-4 to TRBJ2-5, with TRBD1 matching 8 bases. Germline lookup yields CDR1 SGHNT and CDR2 YYREEE (reference sequence). The J segment lost 5 bases and the V segment lost 4 bases, leaving 4 bases of the junction unmatched. This CDR3 has 13 residues. For the CDR3, the DNA is TGTGCCAGCAGCCAGACAGGGGAGGAGACCCAGTACTTC. Protein product: CASSQTGEETQYF.

This clone was observed a few times. The J gene is TRBJ1-1, the V gene TRBV5-6; D possibly corresponds to TRBD1 (5 bases). The V end lost 0 bases, the J end lost 3 bases, and 12 bases lay between the germline ends. The CDR3 spans 15 residues. The germline V gene has CDR1 SGHDT and CDR2 YYEEEE. CDR3 nucleotide sequence: TGTGCCAGCAGCTTGGCTGGCAGGGCTGACACTGAAGCTTTCTTT. This translates into CASSLAGRADTEAFF.

CDR3 sequence: CATAVDSNQPQHF. The CDR3 nucleotides are TGTGCCACCGCGGTGGATAGCAATCAGCCCCAGCATTTT. This chain links TRBV24-1 with TRBJ1-5; D is ambiguous. CDR1 is KGHDR and CDR2 is SFDVKD in the germline V gene. The CDR3 loop spans 13 amino acids. Trimming took 9 bases from V and 0 from J, leaving 8 bases between them.

V usage is TRBV6-2 or TRBV6-3 and J usage is TRBJ1-1; D is unresolved. The CDR3 length is 15 residues. CDR1 and CDR2 (germline): MNHEY, SVGEGT. V lost 4 bases to trimming and J lost 2 bases, with 14 bases between them. The CDR3 reads CASSSPGGPNTEAFF. DNA for the CDR3: TGTGCCAGCAGTTCTCCGGGAGGGCCCAACACTGAAGCTTTCTTT.

This chain uses TRBV5-8 with TRBJ2-2, with TRBD2 as a possible D gene (5 bases). From germline, CDR1 is SGHTS and CDR2 YDEGEE. This CDR3 spans 14 amino acids. Between the trimmed V and J ends, which lost 4 bases and 4 bases, there was a span of 11 bases. The CDR3 here is CASSPGLITGELFF. The CDR3 DNA is TGTGCCAGCAGCCCCGGACTGATCACCGGGGAGCTGTTTTTT.